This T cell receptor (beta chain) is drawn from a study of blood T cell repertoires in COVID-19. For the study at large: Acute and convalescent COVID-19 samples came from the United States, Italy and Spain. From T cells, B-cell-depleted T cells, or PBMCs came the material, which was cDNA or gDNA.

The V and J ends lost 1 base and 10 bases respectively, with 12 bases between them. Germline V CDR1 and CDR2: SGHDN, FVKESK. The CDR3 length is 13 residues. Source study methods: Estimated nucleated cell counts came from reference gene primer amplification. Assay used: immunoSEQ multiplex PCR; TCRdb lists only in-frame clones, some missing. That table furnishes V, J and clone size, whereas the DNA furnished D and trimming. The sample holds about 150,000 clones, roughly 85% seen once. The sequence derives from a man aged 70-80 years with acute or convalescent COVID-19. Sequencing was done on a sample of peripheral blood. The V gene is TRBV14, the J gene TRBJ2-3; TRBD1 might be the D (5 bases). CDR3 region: CASSQGGASPQYF. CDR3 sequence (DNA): TGTGCCAGCAGCCAAGGTGGGGCCAGTCCGCAGTATTTT.